The rows below give T cell receptor beta chains drawn from one sample of a study of cytomegalovirus exposure and HLA in healthy donors. Assay: immunoSEQ multiplex PCR; the TCRdb copy retains only in-frame clones and omits some. The sample includes over 150,000 clones, roughly 80% of them seen just once. The source material was PBMCs. Receptors originate from a woman between 50 and 59 years old in good health and CMV-seronegative. The CDR3 runs from the conserved cysteine through the conserved F or W. Each record gives: D gene, J gene, clone size, V gene, CDR3 protein, CDR3 DNA. D genes are given only for firm matches. Where a row states a size, it is once, few, many or the class of an expanded clone; other rows omit it.

d_gene: -
j_gene: TRBJ2-7
abundance: -
v_gene: TRBV27
CDR3aa: CASSHQPGLSSYEQYF
CDR3nt: TGTGCCAGCAGTCACCAACCGGGACTCAGCTCCTACGAGCAGTACTTC

d_gene: -
j_gene: TRBJ1-1
abundance: few
v_gene: TRBV27
CDR3aa: CASSSRTENTEAFF
CDR3nt: TGTGCCAGCAGTTCCCGGACAGAGAACACTGAAGCTTTCTTT

d_gene: -
j_gene: TRBJ1-5
abundance: -
v_gene: TRBV7-2
CDR3aa: CASSTRGPGQPQHF
CDR3nt: TGTGCCAGCAGCACCCGAGGACCAGGGCAGCCCCAGCATTTT

d_gene: -
j_gene: TRBJ1-2
abundance: -
v_gene: TRBV11-3
CDR3aa: CASSLVRGSGGYTF
CDR3nt: TGTGCCAGCAGCTTAGTTAGGGGATCGGGTGGCTACACCTTC

d_gene: -
j_gene: TRBJ1-3
abundance: -
v_gene: TRBV5-6
CDR3aa: CASSFDTGRANTIYF
CDR3nt: TGTGCCAGCAGTTTTGATACAGGGAGGGCAAACACCATATATTTT

d_gene: -
j_gene: TRBJ1-4
abundance: -
v_gene: TRBV25-1
CDR3aa: CASSDPLQANVDNEKLFF
CDR3nt: TGTGCCAGCAGTGACCCCCTCCAGGCCAACGTTGATAATGAAAAACTGTTTTTT

d_gene: -
j_gene: TRBJ1-1
abundance: -
v_gene: TRBV13
CDR3aa: CASSQENREAFF
CDR3nt: TGTGCCAGCAGTCAAGAGAACAGAGAAGCTTTCTTT

d_gene: -
j_gene: TRBJ2-7
abundance: once
v_gene: TRBV19
CDR3aa: CASSIGGTSSYEQYF
CDR3nt: TGTGCCAGTAGTATAGGGGGGACATCCTCCTACGAGCAGTACTTC

d_gene: TRBD1
j_gene: TRBJ1-1
abundance: -
v_gene: TRBV27
CDR3aa: CASKTDRDPEAFF
CDR3nt: TGTGCCAGCAAAACGGACAGGGACCCTGAAGCTTTCTTT

d_gene: -
j_gene: TRBJ2-7
abundance: -
v_gene: TRBV20-1
CDR3aa: CSANVDSEQYF
CDR3nt: TGCAGTGCTAACGTAGATTCCGAGCAGTACTTC

d_gene: TRBD1
j_gene: TRBJ1-2
abundance: -
v_gene: TRBV7-3
CDR3aa: CASSLQGAGGYTF
CDR3nt: TGTGCCAGCAGCTTACAGGGGGCTGGAGGCTACACCTTC

d_gene: TRBD2
j_gene: TRBJ2-7
abundance: -
v_gene: TRBV7-9
CDR3aa: CASSLVGGSGSEQYF
CDR3nt: TGTGCCAGCAGCTTAGTGGGCGGGAGCGGGAGTGAGCAGTACTTC

d_gene: -
j_gene: TRBJ2-2
abundance: -
v_gene: TRBV19
CDR3aa: CASKRDWDTGELFF
CDR3nt: TGTGCCAGTAAACGGGATTGGGACACCGGGGAGCTGTTTTTT

d_gene: -
j_gene: TRBJ2-1
abundance: -
v_gene: TRBV4-3
CDR3aa: CASSQDAGRPYNEQFF
CDR3nt: TGCGCCAGCAGCCAAGATGCGGGGCGCCCCTACAATGAGCAGTTCTTC

d_gene: TRBD2
j_gene: TRBJ2-5
abundance: -
v_gene: TRBV5-6
CDR3aa: CASSSPGGAETQYF
CDR3nt: TGTGCCAGCAGCTCCCCCGGGGGGGCTGAGACCCAGTACTTC

d_gene: -
j_gene: TRBJ2-3
abundance: -
v_gene: TRBV7-8
CDR3aa: CASSLAPRRQGWEGTDTQYF
CDR3nt: TGTGCCAGCAGCTTAGCTCCAAGAAGACAGGGGTGGGAGGGTACAGATACGCAGTATTTT

d_gene: TRBD2
j_gene: TRBJ2-1
abundance: -
v_gene: TRBV2
CDR3aa: CASSVGTSLDEQFF
CDR3nt: TGTGCCAGCAGTGTCGGGACTAGTTTGGATGAGCAGTTCTTC

d_gene: -
j_gene: TRBJ1-4
abundance: few
v_gene: TRBV15
CDR3aa: CATSRGQGPEKLFF
CDR3nt: TGTGCCACCAGCAGAGGGCAGGGTCCTGAAAAACTGTTTTTT

d_gene: -
j_gene: TRBJ1-1
abundance: few
v_gene: TRBV2
CDR3aa: CASSEEGLAAFF
CDR3nt: TGTGCCAGCAGTGAAGAGGGGTTGGCAGCTTTCTTT

d_gene: -
j_gene: TRBJ2-7
abundance: -
v_gene: TRBV7-2
CDR3aa: CASSAGQQTGYEQYF
CDR3nt: TGTGCCAGCAGCGCTGGACAGCAAACGGGCTACGAGCAGTACTTC

d_gene: -
j_gene: TRBJ2-7
abundance: -
v_gene: TRBV4-3
CDR3aa: CASSQDRGSGLGGGEQYF
CDR3nt: TGCGCCAGCAGCCAAGATAGGGGGAGCGGGCTAGGGGGGGGCGAGCAGTACTTC

d_gene: TRBD2
j_gene: TRBJ2-5
abundance: -
v_gene: TRBV5-1
CDR3aa: CASSLYSGWETQYF
CDR3nt: TGCGCCAGCAGCCTTTATAGCGGGTGGGAGACCCAGTACTTC

d_gene: TRBD1
j_gene: TRBJ2-7
abundance: -
v_gene: TRBV27
CDR3aa: CASRDVDRVNEQYF
CDR3nt: TGTGCCAGCAGGGATGTAGACAGGGTCAACGAGCAGTACTTC

d_gene: TRBD1
j_gene: TRBJ1-1
abundance: few
v_gene: TRBV19
CDR3aa: CASSTPTGGIEAFF
CDR3nt: TGTGCCAGTAGTACCCCGACAGGGGGCATTGAAGCTTTCTTT

d_gene: -
j_gene: TRBJ2-1
abundance: -
v_gene: TRBV7-3
CDR3aa: CASSLREGGGKNNEQFF
CDR3nt: TGTGCCAGCAGCTTACGAGAGGGAGGGGGGAAAAACAATGAGCAGTTCTTC

d_gene: TRBD1
j_gene: TRBJ2-2
abundance: -
v_gene: TRBV5-6
CDR3aa: CASSSMDRATGELFF
CDR3nt: TGTGCCAGCAGCTCTATGGACAGGGCCACCGGGGAGCTGTTTTTT

d_gene: -
j_gene: TRBJ1-1
abundance: -
v_gene: TRBV19
CDR3aa: CASSILSGNTEAFF
CDR3nt: TGTGCCAGTAGTATCTTGTCGGGGAACACTGAAGCTTTCTTT

d_gene: -
j_gene: TRBJ2-2
abundance: -
v_gene: TRBV6-5
CDR3aa: CASRSPRRGGELFF
CDR3nt: TGTGCCAGCAGGAGTCCTCGGCGGGGCGGGGAGCTGTTTTTT

d_gene: TRBD1
j_gene: TRBJ1-5
abundance: -
v_gene: TRBV28
CDR3aa: CAGSFAGQGAGQPQHF
CDR3nt: TGTGCCGGCAGTTTCGCCGGACAGGGGGCAGGACAGCCCCAGCATTTT

d_gene: TRBD1
j_gene: TRBJ1-6
abundance: few
v_gene: TRBV29-1
CDR3aa: CSVEEDRGRGGVSTPLHF
CDR3nt: TGCAGCGTTGAGGAGGACAGGGGGCGGGGGGGGGTTTCAACACCCCTCCACTTT

d_gene: -
j_gene: TRBJ2-5
abundance: -
v_gene: TRBV18
CDR3aa: CASSPGTQETQYF
CDR3nt: TGTGCCAGCTCACCCGGGACACAAGAGACCCAGTACTTC

d_gene: -
j_gene: TRBJ2-7
abundance: -
v_gene: TRBV7-9
CDR3aa: CASSFDSHLSEQYF
CDR3nt: TGTGCCAGCAGCTTCGACAGCCATCTTAGCGAGCAGTACTTC

d_gene: TRBD1
j_gene: TRBJ1-4
abundance: -
v_gene: TRBV28
CDR3aa: CASSSQGASVEKLFF
CDR3nt: TGTGCCAGCAGTTCCCAGGGGGCATCCGTCGAAAAACTGTTTTTT

d_gene: TRBD1
j_gene: TRBJ1-2
abundance: -
v_gene: TRBV6-5
CDR3aa: CASNPGGDYGYTF
CDR3nt: TGTGCCAGCAATCCAGGGGGCGATTATGGCTACACCTTC

d_gene: TRBD2
j_gene: TRBJ2-7
abundance: -
v_gene: TRBV13
CDR3aa: CASSLVLAGWDEQYF
CDR3nt: TGTGCCAGCAGCTTAGTGCTAGCGGGATGGGACGAGCAGTACTTC

d_gene: -
j_gene: TRBJ2-1
abundance: -
v_gene: TRBV2
CDR3aa: CASDRLQLLNEQFF
CDR3nt: TGTGCCAGCGACAGACTTCAGTTACTTAATGAGCAGTTCTTC

d_gene: -
j_gene: TRBJ2-1
abundance: -
v_gene: TRBV9
CDR3aa: CASSVVGLATLNEQFF
CDR3nt: TGTGCCAGCAGCGTAGTTGGGCTAGCCACGCTCAATGAGCAGTTCTTC

d_gene: TRBD1
j_gene: TRBJ1-1
abundance: once
v_gene: TRBV4-1
CDR3aa: CASSRLGQVGLMNTEAFF
CDR3nt: TGCGCCAGCAGCCGGTTGGGACAGGTGGGCTTAATGAACACTGAAGCTTTCTTT

d_gene: TRBD2
j_gene: TRBJ2-3
abundance: -
v_gene: TRBV2
CDR3aa: CASSESLSGGALTQYF
CDR3nt: TGTGCCAGCAGTGAATCCCTTAGCGGGGGGGCCTTGACGCAGTATTTT

d_gene: -
j_gene: TRBJ1-4
abundance: -
v_gene: TRBV7-8
CDR3aa: CASSEREKLFF
CDR3nt: TGCGCCAGCAGCGAGCGCGAAAAACTGTTTTTT

d_gene: -
j_gene: TRBJ2-2
abundance: -
v_gene: TRBV30
CDR3aa: CARAGDRSGTGELFF
CDR3nt: TGTGCCCGAGCGGGGGACAGATCGGGCACCGGGGAGCTGTTTTTT